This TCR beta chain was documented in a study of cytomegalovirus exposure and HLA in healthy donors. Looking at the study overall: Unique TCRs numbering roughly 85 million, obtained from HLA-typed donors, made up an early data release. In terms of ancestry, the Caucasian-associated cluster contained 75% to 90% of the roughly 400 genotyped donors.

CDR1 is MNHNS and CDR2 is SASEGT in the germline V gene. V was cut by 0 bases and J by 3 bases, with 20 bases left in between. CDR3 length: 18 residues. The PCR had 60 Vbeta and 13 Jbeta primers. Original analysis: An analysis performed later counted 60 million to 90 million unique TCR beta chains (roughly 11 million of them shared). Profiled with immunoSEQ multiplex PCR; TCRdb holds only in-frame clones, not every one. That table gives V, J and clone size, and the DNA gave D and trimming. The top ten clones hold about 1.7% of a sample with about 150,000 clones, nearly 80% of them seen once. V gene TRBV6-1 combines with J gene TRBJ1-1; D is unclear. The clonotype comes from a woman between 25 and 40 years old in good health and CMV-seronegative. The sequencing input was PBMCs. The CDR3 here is CASSEAGWREVMDTEAFF. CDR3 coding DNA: TGTGCCAGCAGTGAAGCGGGGTGGAGGGAGGTCATGGACACTGAAGCTTTCTTT.